One T cell receptor (beta chain) is described in this entry. These data belong to a study of blood T cell repertoires in COVID-19. Study-wide background: Samples of COVID-19 (acute and convalescent) were obtained from the United States, Italy and Spain.

The germline V gene encodes CDR1 MGHRA and CDR2 YSYEKL. The CDR3 has 14 amino acids. Trimming at V came to 3 bases and at J to 5 bases, leaving 5 bases not matched to a gene. In the authors' workflow: Estimates of nucleated cell counts were drawn from the amplification of reference gene primers. Only in-frame clones appear in the TCRdb table, and some are missing; sequencing was by immunoSEQ multiplex PCR. Clonal size and the V and J genes are those of that table, whereas D and trimming came from the DNA. The sample consists of fewer than 200,000 clones, roughly 80% of them appearing once. Specimen: peripheral blood. The chain uses TRBV4-1 and TRBJ2-7, with 9 bases matching TRBD1. The TCR comes from a woman of 80 years or more with acute or convalescent COVID-19. The DNA for the CDR3 is TGCGCCAGCAGCCAGGGACAGGGAGTAGACGAGCAGTACTTC. It specifies CASSQGQGVDEQYF.